This TCR beta chain was documented in a study of blood T cell repertoires in COVID-19. Study as a whole: From T cells, B-cell-depleted T cells, or PBMCs came the material, which was cDNA or gDNA.

Germline loops: CDR1 KGHSH, CDR2 LQKENI. The CDR3 loop spans 14 amino acids. V gave up 0 bases and J gave up 5 bases, with 10 bases separating them. In the original processing: Amplified reference gene primers provided the basis for estimating nucleated cell counts. Profiling relied on immunoSEQ multiplex PCR, and the TCRdb table lists in-frame clones only, not all of them. The D gene and trimming were derived from the DNA, and the V and J assignments and clone size from that table. Among 350,000 or so clones listed, 80% to 90% were seen once. The sequencing sample was made of peripheral blood. The rearrangement uses TRBV18 and TRBJ2-5; D is unclear. The clonotype comes from a man aged 25-45 years with active or convalescent COVID-19. CDR3 sequence (DNA): TGTGCCAGCTCACCACCGAGCCGGCGGGAGACCCAGTACTTC. Its protein product is CASSPPSRRETQYF.